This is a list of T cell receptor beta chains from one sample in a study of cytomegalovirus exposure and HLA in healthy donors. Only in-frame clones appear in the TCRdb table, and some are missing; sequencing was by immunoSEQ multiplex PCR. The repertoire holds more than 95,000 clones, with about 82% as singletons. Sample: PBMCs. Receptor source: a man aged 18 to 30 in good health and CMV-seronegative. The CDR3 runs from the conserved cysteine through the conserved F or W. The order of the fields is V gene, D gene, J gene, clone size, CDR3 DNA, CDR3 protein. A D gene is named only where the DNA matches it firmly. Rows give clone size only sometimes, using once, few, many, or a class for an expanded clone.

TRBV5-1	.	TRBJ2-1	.	TGCGCCAGCAGCTTCGCGGGGCTAGCCACCCGTGAGCAGTTCTTC	CASSFAGLATREQFF
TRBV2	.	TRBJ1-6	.	TGTGCCAGCAGTCCCCGCCGGGGGGGTACACCCCTCCACTTT	CASSPRRGGTPLHF
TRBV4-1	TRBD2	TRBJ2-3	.	TGCGCCAGCAGCCAGGCCCCGATAGGGAGGGGAACAGATACGCAGTATTTT	CASSQAPIGRGTDTQYF
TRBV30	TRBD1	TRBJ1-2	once	TGTGCCTGGATCCTACAGGGGGCGAGAAGTGGCTACACCTTC	CAWILQGARSGYTF
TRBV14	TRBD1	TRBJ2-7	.	TGTGCCAGCAGCCGCCGGGACAGCTACGAGCAGTACTTC	CASSRRDSYEQYF
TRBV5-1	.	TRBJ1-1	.	TGCGCCAGCAGGAAGGCGGGAAGCTTGATGAACACTGAAGCTTTCTTT	CASRKAGSLMNTEAFF
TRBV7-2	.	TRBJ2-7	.	TGTGCCAGCAGCTTAGATGTCGGTCGAGGTCAAACCTACGAGCAGTACTTC	CASSLDVGRGQTYEQYF
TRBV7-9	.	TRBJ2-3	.	TGTGCCAGCAGCTTAGGGGGGGTGACCAGGGTATCTAGCACAGATACGCAGTATTTT	CASSLGGVTRVSSTDTQYF
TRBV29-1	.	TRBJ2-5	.	TGCAGCGTTGATAACGGGGAGACCCAGTACTTC	CSVDNGETQYF
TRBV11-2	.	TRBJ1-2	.	TGTGCCAGCAGCCAGGGATATGGCTACACCTTC	CASSQGYGYTF
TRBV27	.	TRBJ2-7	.	TGTGCCAGCAGTTTATCGCCGGGAACCGAGCAGTACTTC	CASSLSPGTEQYF
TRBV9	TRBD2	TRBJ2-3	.	TGTGCCAGCAGCCTCGGGGGGGCGGTTGAGACAGATACGCAGTATTTT	CASSLGGAVETDTQYF
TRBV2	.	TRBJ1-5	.	TGTGCCAGCAGTGAAGCGGGGGCCACCTCACCCCAGCATTTT	CASSEAGATSPQHF
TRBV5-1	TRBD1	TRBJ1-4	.	TGCGCCAGCAGCGTACAGTCAGGGGGCGGTGAAAAACTGTTTTTT	CASSVQSGGGEKLFF
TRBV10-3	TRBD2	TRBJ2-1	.	TGTGCCAACAAGGGAGGGCCTAGGGATGAGCAGTTCTTC	CANKGGPRDEQFF
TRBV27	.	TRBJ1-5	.	TGTGCCAGCAGTTTATCGCGGGCAGGCAGCAATCAGCCCCAGCATTTT	CASSLSRAGSNQPQHF
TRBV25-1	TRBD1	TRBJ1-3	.	TGTGCCAGCAGTCCGGGACAGCGAAACACCATATATTTT	CASSPGQRNTIYF
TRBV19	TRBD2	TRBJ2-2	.	TGTGCCAGTGAGAAGCGGGAGATTTATGGCGGGGAGCTGTTTTTT	CASEKREIYGGELFF
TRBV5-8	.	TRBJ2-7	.	TGTGCCAGCACCGCCGGGTTTGGCCCCTACGAGCAGTACTTC	CASTAGFGPYEQYF
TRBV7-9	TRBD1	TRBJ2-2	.	TGTGCCAGCAGCTTCGACAGGGTAGGCGGGGAGCTGTTTTTT	CASSFDRVGGELFF
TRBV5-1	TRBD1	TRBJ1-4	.	TGCGCCAGCAGCTGGGACAGACTTGATGAAAAACTGTTTTTT	CASSWDRLDEKLFF
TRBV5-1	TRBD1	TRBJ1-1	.	TGCGCCAGCAGCCTGATAGGACAGGGGAGGAGCACTGAAGCTTTCTTT	CASSLIGQGRSTEAFF
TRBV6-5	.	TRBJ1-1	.	TGTGCCAGCAGGGGGGGGATCACTGAAGCTTTCTTT	CASRGGITEAFF
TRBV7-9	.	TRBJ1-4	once	TGTGCCAGCAGTTTTAAACAGTCTAATGAAAAACTGTTTTTT	CASSFKQSNEKLFF
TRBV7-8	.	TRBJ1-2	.	TGTGCCAGCAGTGAGATACGGGGTCATGGCTACACCTTC	CASSEIRGHGYTF
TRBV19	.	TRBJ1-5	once	TGTGCCAGTAGTACCGGTTATCAGCCCCAGCATTTT	CASSTGYQPQHF
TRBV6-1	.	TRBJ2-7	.	TGTGCCAGCAGTGAAGATTGGGCGTTGGGGGCTCAGTACTTC	CASSEDWALGAQYF
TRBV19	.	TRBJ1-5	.	TGTGCCAGTAAGTACGGGGGTCAGCCCCAGCATTTT	CASKYGGQPQHF
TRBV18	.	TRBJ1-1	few	TGTGCCAGCTCAACGACAGTCGAGAATACTGAAGCTTTCTTT	CASSTTVENTEAFF
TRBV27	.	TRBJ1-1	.	TGTGCCAGCAGGTATAGACAGTTCGGCACTGAAGCTTTCTTT	CASRYRQFGTEAFF
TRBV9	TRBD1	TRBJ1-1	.	TGTGCCAGCAGTATAACAGGGGGGAACACTGAAGCTTTCTTT	CASSITGGNTEAFF
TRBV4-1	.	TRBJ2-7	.	TGCGCCAGCAGCCCGGGAGACAGGGCCTCCTACGAGCAGTACTTC	CASSPGDRASYEQYF
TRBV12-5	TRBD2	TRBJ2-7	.	TGTGCTAGTGGTTTGGGACTAGCGGGGAGCTCCTACGAGCAGTACTTC	CASGLGLAGSSYEQYF
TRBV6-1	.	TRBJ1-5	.	TGTGCCAGCAGTGTACAGAGCAATCAGCCCCAGCATTTT	CASSVQSNQPQHF
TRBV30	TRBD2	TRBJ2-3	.	TGTGCCTGGAGTGTAGGACTAGCGGGATACACAGATACGCAGTATTTT	CAWSVGLAGYTDTQYF
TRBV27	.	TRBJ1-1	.	TGTGCCAGCAGTTTCCAAGGGGGCACTGAAGCTTTCTTT	CASSFQGGTEAFF
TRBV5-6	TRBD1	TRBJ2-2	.	TGTGCCAGCAGCTGGGGACAGGGGGCCACCGGGGAGCTGTTTTTT	CASSWGQGATGELFF